A selection of T cell receptor beta chains follows, all from one sample in a study of T cells in Graves' hyperthyroidism and ophthalmopathy. Each CDR3 protein is one row after TCRdb ran MiXCR on the multiplex PCR reads. Of some 550,000 distinct CDR3 sequences in the sample, about 16% are singletons; the top ten hold roughly 3.5%. The sequencing sample was made of blood. These receptors originate from a woman in her thirties or forties with Graves' ophthalmopathy. Each CDR3 is given with its conserved first and last residue. The D gene is left open where the match is weak. Size tells how often a clone was seen (once, few, many) or the class of an expanded clone, and some rows leave it out.

NA,NA,TRBJ2-3,TRBV7-9,CASSLARYRGPRSTDTQYF,TGTGCCAGCAGCTTAGCGCGGTATCGGGGGCCCCGTAGCACAGATACGCAGTATTTT
NA,TRBD2,TRBJ2-2,TRBV11-2,CASSTGLAGGIGELFF,TGTGCCAGCAGCACGGGACTAGCGGGAGGCATCGGGGAGCTGTTTTTT
many,NA,TRBJ2-1,TRBV28,CASSSSFSLLRGQFF,TGTGCCAGCAGTTCCTCTTTTAGTCTCCTCAGAGGGCAGTTCTTC
many,NA,TRBJ1-1,TRBV5-8,CASRPRRFTEAFF,TGTGCCAGCAGACCGAGGAGATTCACTGAAGCTTTCTTT
many,TRBD1,TRBJ1-2,TRBV7-2,CASSRTGGGGYGYTF,TGTGCCAGCAGCCGCACAGGGGGCGGAGGCTATGGCTACACCTTC
few,NA,TRBJ1-2,TRBV5-1,CASAPGGPNYGYTF,TGCGCCAGCGCCCCGGGGGGTCCCAACTATGGCTACACCTTC
NA,TRBD2,TRBJ2-2,TRBV6-1,CGSGLAAFTGELFF,TGTGGATCGGGACTAGCGGCTTTTACCGGGGAGCTGTTTTTT
NA,NA,TRBJ2-3,TRBV10-3,CATGPGSTDTQYF,TGTGCCACGGGGCCGGGGTCCACAGATACGCAGTATTTT
many,NA,TRBJ2-1,TRBV7-2,CASSGQSSYNEQFF,TGTGCCAGCAGCGGACAGAGCTCCTACAATGAGCAGTTCTTC
many,TRBD2,TRBJ2-7,TRBV7-9,CASSLGGLAEPYEQYF,TGTGCCAGCAGCTTAGGGGGACTAGCGGAACCCTACGAGCAGTACTTC
many,NA,TRBJ1-5,TRBV7-8,CASSLVPQGSQPQHF,TGTGCCAGCAGCTTAGTACCCCAGGGGAGTCAGCCCCAGCATTTT
many,NA,TRBJ2-3,TRBV5-1,CASRSGPSTDTQYF,TGCGCCAGCAGAAGCGGGCCAAGCACAGATACGCAGTATTTT
many,NA,TRBJ2-3,TRBV2,CASRATLINTDTQYF,TGTGCCAGCAGGGCGACGCTTATTAACACAGATACGCAGTATTTT
few,TRBD2,TRBJ2-3,TRBV29-1,CSVGASGSTDTQYF,TGCAGCGTTGGAGCTAGCGGGAGCACAGATACGCAGTATTTT
NA,TRBD1,TRBJ2-1,TRBV5-4,CASSRDRGQSYNEQFF,TGTGCCAGCAGCAGAGACAGGGGTCAATCCTACAATGAGCAGTTCTTC
many,TRBD2,TRBJ2-3,TRBV5-1,CASSPGLASTDTQYF,TGCGCCAGCAGCCCGGGACTAGCGAGCACAGATACGCAGTATTTT
NA,TRBD2,TRBJ2-7,TRBV4-2,CASSQLGLAGINSYEQYF,TGTGCCAGCAGCCAACTGGGACTAGCGGGGATAAATTCCTACGAGCAGTACTTC
NA,NA,TRBJ2-7,TRBV15,CATSREVAGNHYEQYF,TGTGCCACCAGCAGAGAAGTGGCAGGGAACCACTACGAGCAGTACTTC
NA,NA,TRBJ2-7,TRBV12-3/TRBV12-4,CASSFPRGRRMTYEQYF,TGTGCCAGCAGTTTCCCGCGGGGCAGGCGGATGACCTACGAGCAGTACTTC
few,NA,TRBJ1-1,TRBV6-1,CASSPGGGARHTEAFF,TGTGCCAGCAGTCCGGGAGGGGGGGCGCGTCACACTGAAGCTTTCTTT
many,NA,TRBJ2-1,TRBV2,CASSGILIGQQFF,TGTGCCAGCAGTGGTATATTGATCGGTCAGCAGTTCTTC
NA,NA,TRBJ2-2,TRBV7-9,CASSPGHATGELFF,TGTGCCAGCAGCCCAGGACACGCCACCGGGGAGCTGTTTTTT
few,TRBD1,TRBJ1-4,TRBV29-1,CSVTGQANEKLFF,TGCAGCGTTACGGGACAGGCTAATGAAAAACTGTTTTTT
few,NA,TRBJ2-7,TRBV30,CAWTPPWTESSYEQYF,TGTGCCTGGACCCCACCCTGGACGGAGAGCTCCTACGAGCAGTACTTC
many,NA,TRBJ2-5,TRBV20-1,CSARSQETQYF,TGCAGTGCTCGATCTCAAGAGACCCAGTACTTC
many,NA,TRBJ1-5,TRBV6-2/TRBV6-3,CASTNRGTDQPQHF,TGTGCCAGCACCAATCGGGGTACGGATCAGCCCCAGCATTTT
many,TRBD1,TRBJ2-6,TRBV2,CASSGRTGGSISSGANVLTF,TGTGCCAGCAGTGGGCGGACAGGGGGCTCAATTAGCTCTGGGGCCAACGTCCTGACTTTC
NA,TRBD2,TRBJ2-4,TRBV25-1,CASSEYYGAGEGGHIQYF,TGTGCCAGCAGTGAATATTATGGAGCGGGGGAGGGGGGGCACATTCAGTACTTC
few,TRBD1,TRBJ2-2,TRBV20-1,CSARTGEASTGELFF,TGCAGTGCTAGGACAGGGGAGGCGAGCACCGGGGAGCTGTTTTTT
NA,NA,TRBJ1-1,TRBV18,CASSQQAMNTEAFF,TGTGCCAGCTCCCAACAAGCCATGAACACTGAAGCTTTCTTT
many,NA,TRBJ1-5,TRBV11-3,CASSLVASRAGLRGVLNQPQHF,TGTGCCAGCAGCTTAGTTGCGTCAAGGGCAGGCCTAAGGGGAGTTCTTAATCAGCCCCAGCATTTT
NA,TRBD2,TRBJ2-1,TRBV28,CASRGGTISYNEQFF,TGTGCCAGCCGGGGGGGCACCATCTCCTACAATGAGCAGTTCTTC
NA,TRBD2,TRBJ2-1,TRBV5-1,CASSRGGGLYNEQFF,TGCGCCAGCAGCCGGGGGGGAGGACTCTACAATGAGCAGTTCTTC